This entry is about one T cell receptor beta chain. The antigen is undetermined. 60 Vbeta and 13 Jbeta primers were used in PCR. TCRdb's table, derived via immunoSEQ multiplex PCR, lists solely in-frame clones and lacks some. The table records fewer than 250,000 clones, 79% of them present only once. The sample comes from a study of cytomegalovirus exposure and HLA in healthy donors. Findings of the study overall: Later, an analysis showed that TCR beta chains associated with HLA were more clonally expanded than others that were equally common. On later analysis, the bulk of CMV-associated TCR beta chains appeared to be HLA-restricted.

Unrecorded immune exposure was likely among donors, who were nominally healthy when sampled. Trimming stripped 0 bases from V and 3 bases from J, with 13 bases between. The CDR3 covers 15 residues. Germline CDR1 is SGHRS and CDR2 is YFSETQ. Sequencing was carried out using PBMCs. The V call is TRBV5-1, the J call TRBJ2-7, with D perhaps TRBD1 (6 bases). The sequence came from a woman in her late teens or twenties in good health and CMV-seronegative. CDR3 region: CASSLALGGNYEQYF. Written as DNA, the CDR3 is TGCGCCAGCAGCTTGGCTTTAGGGGGTAACTACGAGCAGTACTTC.